The rows below give T cell receptor beta chains drawn from one sample of a study of blood T cell repertoires in COVID-19. Using immunoSEQ multiplex PCR, the repertoire was profiled, and TCRdb retains in-frame clones only, with some absent. There are about 120,000 clones in the sample; roughly 88% occur only once, and 0.95% to 1.5% lies in the top ten. Input material: peripheral blood. Receptor source: a woman aged 80 or older with acute or convalescent COVID-19. The CDR3 runs from the conserved cysteine through the conserved F or W. D genes are given only for firm matches. Some rows mark clone size as missing; the rest say once, few, many or name a class of expanded clone.

j_gene | v_gene | abundance | d_gene | CDR3aa | CDR3nt
TRBJ1-2 | TRBV6-1 | - | TRBD1 | CASSESGGRNYGYTF | TGTGCCAGCAGTGAGTCAGGGGGGCGCAACTATGGCTACACCTTC
TRBJ1-6 | TRBV27 | once | TRBD1 | CASSSRDRSNSPLHF | TGTGCCAGCAGTTCCCGGGACAGGTCCAATTCACCCCTCCACTTT
TRBJ2-2 | TRBV9 | - | TRBD1 | CASSSTGGAGELFF | TGTGCCAGCAGCTCTACAGGGGGCGCCGGGGAGCTGTTTTTT
TRBJ2-2 | TRBV12-3/TRBV12-4 | - | - | CASSFTGTGELFF | TGTGCCAGCAGTTTTACAGGGACCGGGGAGCTGTTTTTT
TRBJ2-3 | TRBV5-5 | - | - | CASSLQLAHLASDTQYF | TGTGCCAGCAGCTTGCAACTAGCCCATCTGGCCTCAGATACGCAGTATTTT
TRBJ2-5 | TRBV28 | - | TRBD1 | CASTAWTGSEETQYF | TGTGCCAGCACCGCCTGGACAGGGTCGGAGGAGACCCAGTACTTC
TRBJ1-2 | TRBV4-3 | - | - | CASSQDWGNRVDYGYTF | TGCGCCAGCAGCCAAGATTGGGGTAACAGGGTTGACTATGGCTACACCTTC
TRBJ1-5 | TRBV7-2 | few | - | CASSLQGDSNQPQHF | TGTGCCAGCAGCTTACAGGGCGATAGCAATCAGCCCCAGCATTTT
TRBJ1-3 | TRBV18 | once | - | CASSPTGSGNTIYF | TGTGCCAGCTCACCAACGGGGTCTGGAAACACCATATATTTT
TRBJ1-2 | TRBV10-3 | - | - | CAISGGQSANYGYTF | TGTGCCATCAGTGGTGGACAATCAGCTAACTATGGCTACACCTTC
TRBJ2-7 | TRBV28 | once | - | CASSVLAGRYEQYF | TGTGCCAGCAGTGTACTGGCAGGAAGATACGAGCAGTACTTC
TRBJ2-7 | TRBV6-5 | - | - | CASKESIVTYEQYF | TGTGCCAGCAAGGAGAGTATAGTTACCTACGAGCAGTACTTC
TRBJ1-1 | TRBV5-8 | - | - | CASKLPGSLNTEAFF | TGTGCCAGCAAACTCCCCGGGAGCTTGAACACTGAAGCTTTCTTT
TRBJ2-1 | TRBV6-5 | once | - | CASRALNNEQFF | TGTGCCAGCAGAGCCCTTAACAATGAGCAGTTCTTC
TRBJ2-4 | TRBV28 | - | TRBD1 | CASSPGTAFKDIQYF | TGTGCCAGCAGCCCGGGGACAGCCTTTAAAGACATTCAGTACTTC
TRBJ1-4 | TRBV4-2 | - | - | CASSQEWRQNEKLFF | TGTGCCAGCAGCCAAGAATGGCGGCAGAATGAAAAACTGTTTTTT
TRBJ1-1 | TRBV6-5 | - | - | CASIRGNTEAFF | TGTGCCAGCATTAGGGGGAACACTGAAGCTTTCTTT
TRBJ1-6 | TRBV9 | - | - | CASSVAPNGNSPLHF | TGTGCCAGCAGCGTAGCGCCTAACGGGAATTCACCCCTCCACTTT
TRBJ1-3 | TRBV28 | once | TRBD1 | CASRGPTGLSGNTIYF | TGTGCCAGCAGAGGACCGACAGGGCTCTCTGGAAACACCATATATTTT
TRBJ1-1 | TRBV28 | - | TRBD1 | CASIRDRGEAFF | TGTGCCAGCATCCGGGACAGGGGTGAAGCTTTCTTT
TRBJ2-7 | TRBV7-2 | - | - | CASSLEAGAPYEQYF | TGTGCCAGCAGCTTAGAGGCAGGGGCGCCCTACGAGCAGTACTTC
TRBJ2-1 | TRBV19 | - | TRBD2 | CASSIGGSKNEQFF | TGTGCCAGTAGTATTGGCGGGAGTAAAAATGAGCAGTTCTTC
TRBJ1-6 | TRBV3-1/TRBV3-2 | - | TRBD1 | CASSQGQGGNSPLHF | TGTGCCAGCAGCCAGGGACAGGGAGGTAATTCACCCCTCCACTTT
TRBJ1-6 | TRBV3-1/TRBV3-2 | - | TRBD1 | CASSQDRGNSPLHF | TGTGCCAGCAGCCAGGACAGGGGCAATTCACCCCTCCACTTT
TRBJ2-3 | TRBV14 | - | - | CASSQERVRTDTQYF | TGTGCCAGCAGCCAAGAGAGGGTTCGCACAGATACGCAGTATTTT
TRBJ1-2 | TRBV7-2 | once | - | CASSPLFSTGTPNYGYTF | TGTGCCAGCAGCCCGCTTTTTTCAACAGGTACCCCTAACTATGGCTACACCTTC
TRBJ1-4 | TRBV4-1 | - | TRBD1 | CASSQDRQGATATNEKLFF | TGCGCCAGCAGCCAAGATCGACAGGGTGCAACAGCAACTAATGAAAAACTGTTTTTT
TRBJ2-1 | TRBV11-3 | - | - | CASSLAGDPYNEQFF | TGTGCCAGCAGCTTAGCGGGAGATCCCTACAATGAGCAGTTCTTC
TRBJ1-2 | TRBV18 | - | - | CASSPLAGGANYGYTF | TGTGCCAGCTCACCACTGGCGGGGGGCGCTAACTATGGCTACACCTTC
TRBJ1-5 | TRBV19 | - | - | CASNQQGYQPQHF | TGTGCCAGTAACCAACAGGGTTATCAGCCCCAGCATTTT
TRBJ2-5 | TRBV27 | - | TRBD1 | CASSSDRAQETQYF | TGTGCCAGCAGTTCGGACAGGGCTCAAGAGACCCAGTACTTC